Shown below are 2 T cell receptor beta chains from a single sample sequenced in a study of human T cells and chemical hapten exposure (TCRdb year 2021). This specimen's time point label, per the study, means: patch test 2, 6 weeks after DPC sensitization. This specimen's treatment or condition label, interpreted: therapeutic diphenylcyclopropenone sensitization with weekly scalp DPC. To prepare the library, RACE was applied. Data came from a NextSeq 500. Using fastp at Q25 and MiXCR, TCRdb reprocessed the public reads and kept productive beta chains. Here each entry gathers all rows of one CDR3 protein and keeps the most common genes and DNA. Within this sample are 350,000 to 400,000 distinct CDR3 sequences, with roughly 6.3% of them counted one time only. The ten largest clonotypes hold about 6% of the sample. Sequences were derived from whole blood, sampled in connection with sensitization to the hapten diphenylcyclopropenone (DPC). The receptors originated from a woman between 18 and 29 years old with alopecia areata. Some clones in this sample may be carry-over from other donors' samples.

This chain links TRBV7-8 with TRBJ2-3; TRBD1 might be the D (6 bases). Germline lookup yields CDR1 SGHVS and CDR2 FQNEAQ. Trimming left V 4 bases short and J 0 bases short, with 14 bases between. The CDR3 has 16 amino acids. CDR3 protein: CASSSPGTTSTDTQYF. The CDR3 bases are TGTGCCAGCAGCTCTCCCGGGACAACCAGCACAGATACGCAGTATTTT.

This clonotype was observed many times. J is TRBJ1-5 and V is TRBV6-1; 9 bases line up with TRBD1. Germline V CDR1 and CDR2: MNHNS, SASEGT. Unmatched junction bases numbered 17, after V lost 8 bases and J lost 9 bases. This CDR3 has 16 amino acids. The DNA for the CDR3 is TGTGCCAGCTGGGGGCCGGGACAGGGCGAATCAGCGCCCCAGCATTTT. Protein product: CASWGPGQGESAPQHF.